There are many counts of the clone carrying this TCR beta chain. The target antigen is unknown. V trimming: 3 bases; J trimming: 4 bases; junction bases outside the gene matches: 1. CDR3 length equals 13 residues. CDR1 is KGHSH, CDR2 LQKENI, per germline. Each CDR3 protein gets one entry after TCRdb re-called the multiplex PCR reads with MiXCR. The table shows around 300,000 distinct CDR3 sequences, with 30% occurring only once. Breast cancer patients provided tissue from their axillary draining lymph nodes. These data originate in a study of breast tumors, draining lymph nodes, adjacent tissues. Study conclusions and caveats: The lymph node origin of tumor T cells was framed as consistent with a hypothesis, not demonstrated.

This chain joins TRBV18 and TRBJ2-5, with 8 bases fitting TRBD1. This TCR came from a female donor with breast cancer. Some clones in this sample may be carry-over from other donors' samples. What was sequenced was axillary lymph node tissue. The CDR3 protein is CASSPDRGETQYF. The DNA of the CDR3 is TGTGCCAGCTCACCCGACAGGGGAGAGACCCAGTACTTC.